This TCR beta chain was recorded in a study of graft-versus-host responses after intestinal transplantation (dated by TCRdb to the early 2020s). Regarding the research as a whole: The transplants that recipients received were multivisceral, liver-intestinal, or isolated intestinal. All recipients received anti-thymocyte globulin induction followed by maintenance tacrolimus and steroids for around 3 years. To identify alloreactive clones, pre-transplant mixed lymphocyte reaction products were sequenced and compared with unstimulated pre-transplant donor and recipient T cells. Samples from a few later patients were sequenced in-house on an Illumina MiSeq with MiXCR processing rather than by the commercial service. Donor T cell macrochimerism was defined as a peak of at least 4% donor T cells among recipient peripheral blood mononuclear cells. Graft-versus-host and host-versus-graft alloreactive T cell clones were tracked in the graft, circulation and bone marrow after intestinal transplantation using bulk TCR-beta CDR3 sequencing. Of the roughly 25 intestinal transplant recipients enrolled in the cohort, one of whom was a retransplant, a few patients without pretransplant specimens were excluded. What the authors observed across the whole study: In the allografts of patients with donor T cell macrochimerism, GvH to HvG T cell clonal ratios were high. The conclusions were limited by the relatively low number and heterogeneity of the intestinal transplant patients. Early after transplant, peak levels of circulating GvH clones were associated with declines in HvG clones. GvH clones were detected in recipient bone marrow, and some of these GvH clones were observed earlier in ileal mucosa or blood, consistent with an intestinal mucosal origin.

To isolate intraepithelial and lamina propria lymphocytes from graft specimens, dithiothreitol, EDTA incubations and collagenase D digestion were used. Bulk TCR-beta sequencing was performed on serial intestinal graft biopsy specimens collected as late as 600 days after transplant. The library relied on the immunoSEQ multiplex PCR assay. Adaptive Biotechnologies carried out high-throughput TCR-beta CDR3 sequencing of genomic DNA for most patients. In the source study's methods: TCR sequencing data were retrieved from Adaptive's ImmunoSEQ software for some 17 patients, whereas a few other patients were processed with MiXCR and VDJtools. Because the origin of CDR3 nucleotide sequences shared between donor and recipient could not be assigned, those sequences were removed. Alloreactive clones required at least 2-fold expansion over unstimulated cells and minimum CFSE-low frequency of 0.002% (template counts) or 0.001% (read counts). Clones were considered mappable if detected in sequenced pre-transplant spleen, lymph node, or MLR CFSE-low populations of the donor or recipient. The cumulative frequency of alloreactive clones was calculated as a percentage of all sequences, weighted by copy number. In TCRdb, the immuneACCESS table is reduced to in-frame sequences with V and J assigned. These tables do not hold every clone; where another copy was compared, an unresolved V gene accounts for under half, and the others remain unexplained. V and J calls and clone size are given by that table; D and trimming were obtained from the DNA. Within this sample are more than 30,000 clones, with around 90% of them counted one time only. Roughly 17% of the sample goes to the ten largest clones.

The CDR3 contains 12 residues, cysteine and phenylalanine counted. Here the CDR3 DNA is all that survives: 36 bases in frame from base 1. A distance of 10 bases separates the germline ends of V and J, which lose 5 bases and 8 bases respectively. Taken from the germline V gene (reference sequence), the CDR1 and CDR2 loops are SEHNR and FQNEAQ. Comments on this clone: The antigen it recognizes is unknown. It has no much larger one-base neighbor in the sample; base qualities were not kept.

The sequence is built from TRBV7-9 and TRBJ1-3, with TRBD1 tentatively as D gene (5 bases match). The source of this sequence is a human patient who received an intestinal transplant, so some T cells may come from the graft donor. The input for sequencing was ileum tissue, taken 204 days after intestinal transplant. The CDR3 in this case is CASSRTRDTIYF. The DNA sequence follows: TGTGCCAGCAGCCGGACACGGGACACCATATATTTT.